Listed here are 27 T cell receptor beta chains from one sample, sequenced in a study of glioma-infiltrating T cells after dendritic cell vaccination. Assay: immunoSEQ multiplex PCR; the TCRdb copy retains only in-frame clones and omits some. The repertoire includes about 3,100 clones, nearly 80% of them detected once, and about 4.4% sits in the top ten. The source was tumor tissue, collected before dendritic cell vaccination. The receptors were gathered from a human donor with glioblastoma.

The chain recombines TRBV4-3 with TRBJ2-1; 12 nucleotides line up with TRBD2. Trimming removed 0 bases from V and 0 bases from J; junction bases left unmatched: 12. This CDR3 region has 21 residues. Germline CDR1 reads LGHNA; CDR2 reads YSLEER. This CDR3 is CASSQEFLAGGTGFSYNEQFF. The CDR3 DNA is TGCGCCAGCAGCCAAGAGTTTCTAGCGGGGGGGACTGGTTTCTCCTACAATGAGCAGTTCTTC.

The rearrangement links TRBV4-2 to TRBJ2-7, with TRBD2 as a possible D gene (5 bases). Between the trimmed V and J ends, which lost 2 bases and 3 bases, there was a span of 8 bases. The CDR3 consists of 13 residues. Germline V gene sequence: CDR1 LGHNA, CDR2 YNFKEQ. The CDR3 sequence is CASSQYTSYEQYF. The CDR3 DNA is TGTGCCAGCAGCCAATATACTAGCTACGAGCAGTACTTC.

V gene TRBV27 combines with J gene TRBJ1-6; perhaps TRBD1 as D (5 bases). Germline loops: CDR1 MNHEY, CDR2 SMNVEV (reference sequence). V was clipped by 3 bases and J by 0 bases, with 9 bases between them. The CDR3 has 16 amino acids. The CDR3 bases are TGTGCCAGCAGTTTGGAGGGGCGCTCCTATAATTCACCCCTCCACTTT. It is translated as CASSLEGRSYNSPLHF.

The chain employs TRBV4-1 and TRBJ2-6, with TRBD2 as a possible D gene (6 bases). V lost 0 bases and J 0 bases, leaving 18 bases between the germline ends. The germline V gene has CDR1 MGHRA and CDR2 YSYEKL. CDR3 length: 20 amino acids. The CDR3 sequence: CASSQDGRQRASSGANVLTF. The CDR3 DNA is TGCGCCAGCAGCCAAGATGGGCGGCAGCGGGCAAGCTCTGGGGCCAACGTCCTGACTTTC.

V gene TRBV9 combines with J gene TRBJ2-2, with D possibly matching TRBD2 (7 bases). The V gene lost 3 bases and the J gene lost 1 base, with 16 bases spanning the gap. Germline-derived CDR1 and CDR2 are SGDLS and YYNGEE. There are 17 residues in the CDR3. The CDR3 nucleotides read TGTGCCAGCAGCGCGAGACTGGGGGGGCAGAACACCGGGGAGCTGTTTTTT. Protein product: CASSARLGGQNTGELFF.

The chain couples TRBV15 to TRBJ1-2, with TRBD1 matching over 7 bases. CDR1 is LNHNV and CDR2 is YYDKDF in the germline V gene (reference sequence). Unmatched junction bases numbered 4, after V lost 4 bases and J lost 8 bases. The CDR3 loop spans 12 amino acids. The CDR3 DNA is TGTGCCACCAGCACCCGGACAGGCGGCTACACCTTC. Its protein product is CATSTRTGGYTF.

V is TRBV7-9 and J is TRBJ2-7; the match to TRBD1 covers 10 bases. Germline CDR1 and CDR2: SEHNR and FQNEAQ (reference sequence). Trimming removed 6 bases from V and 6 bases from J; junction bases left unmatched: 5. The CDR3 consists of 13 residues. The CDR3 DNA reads TGTGCCAGCAGGACCGGGACAGGGGTCGAGCAGTACTTC. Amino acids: CASRTGTGVEQYF.

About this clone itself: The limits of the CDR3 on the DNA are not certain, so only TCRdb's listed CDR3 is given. This CDR3 reads CASSVATFGQGAVNPWF. V gene TRBV9 combines with J gene TRBJ2-7; the table assigns TRBD1, which was not confirmed against the DNA. The CDR3 is made up of 17 amino acids, end residues included. Per the germline V gene, CDR1 is SGDLS and CDR2 is YYNGEE.

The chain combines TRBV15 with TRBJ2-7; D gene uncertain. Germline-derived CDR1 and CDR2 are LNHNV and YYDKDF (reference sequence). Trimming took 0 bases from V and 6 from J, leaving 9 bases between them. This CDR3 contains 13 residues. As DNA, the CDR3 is TGTGCCACCAGCAGAGACGTGGGCCGCGAGCAGTACTTC. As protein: CATSRDVGREQYF.

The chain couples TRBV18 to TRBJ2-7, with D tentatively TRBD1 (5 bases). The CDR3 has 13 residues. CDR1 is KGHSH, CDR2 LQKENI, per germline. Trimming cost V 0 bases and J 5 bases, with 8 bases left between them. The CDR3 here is CASSPPGANEQYF. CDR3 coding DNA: TGTGCCAGCTCACCACCAGGGGCAAACGAGCAGTACTTC.

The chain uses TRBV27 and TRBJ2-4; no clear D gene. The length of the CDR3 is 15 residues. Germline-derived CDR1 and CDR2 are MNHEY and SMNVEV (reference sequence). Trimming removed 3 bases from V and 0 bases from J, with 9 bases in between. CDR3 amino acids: CASSFITEAKNIQYF. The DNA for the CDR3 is TGTGCCAGCAGTTTTATAACAGAAGCCAAAAACATTCAGTACTTC.

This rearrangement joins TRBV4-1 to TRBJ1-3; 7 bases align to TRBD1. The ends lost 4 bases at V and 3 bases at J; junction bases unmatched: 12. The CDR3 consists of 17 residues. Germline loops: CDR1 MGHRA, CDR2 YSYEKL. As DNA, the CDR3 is TGCGCCAGCAGCCCGACCTACACGGGACAGTTTGGAAACACCATATATTTT. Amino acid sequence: CASSPTYTGQFGNTIYF.

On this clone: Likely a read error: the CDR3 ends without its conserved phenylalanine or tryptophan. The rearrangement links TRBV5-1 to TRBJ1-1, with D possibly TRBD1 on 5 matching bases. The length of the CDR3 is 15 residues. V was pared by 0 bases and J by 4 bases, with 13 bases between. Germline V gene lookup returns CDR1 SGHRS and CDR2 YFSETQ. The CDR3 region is CASSLGGVLTTEAFS. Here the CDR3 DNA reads TGCGCCAGCAGCTTGGGGGGGGTTTTGACCACTGAAGCTTTCTCT.

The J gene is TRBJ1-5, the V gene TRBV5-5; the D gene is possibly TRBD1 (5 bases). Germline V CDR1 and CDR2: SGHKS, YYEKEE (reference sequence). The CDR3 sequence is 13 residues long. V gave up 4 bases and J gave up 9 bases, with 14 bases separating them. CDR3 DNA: TGTGCCAGCAGCCCCGAGGCAGGGTTGCCCCAGCATTTT. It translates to CASSPEAGLPQHF.

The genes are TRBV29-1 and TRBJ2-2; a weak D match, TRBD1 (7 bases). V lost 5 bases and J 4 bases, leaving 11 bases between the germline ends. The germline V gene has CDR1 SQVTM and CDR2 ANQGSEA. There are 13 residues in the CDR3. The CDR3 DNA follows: TGCAGCGTTAACCAGGGGGGCACCGGGGAGCTGTTTTTT. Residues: CSVNQGGTGELFF.

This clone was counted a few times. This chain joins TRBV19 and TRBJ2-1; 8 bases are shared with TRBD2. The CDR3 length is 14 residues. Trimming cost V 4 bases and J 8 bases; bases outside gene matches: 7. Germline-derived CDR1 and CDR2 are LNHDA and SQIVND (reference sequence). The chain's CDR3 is CASSTQAGDYEQFF. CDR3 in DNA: TGTGCCAGTAGTACACAAGCGGGGGACTATGAGCAGTTCTTC.

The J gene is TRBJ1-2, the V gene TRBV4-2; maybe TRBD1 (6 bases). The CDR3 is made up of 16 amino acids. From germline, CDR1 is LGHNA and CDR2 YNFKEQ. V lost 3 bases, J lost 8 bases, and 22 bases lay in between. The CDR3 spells CASSHKSSQGLGGYTF. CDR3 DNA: TGTGCCAGCAGCCACAAGTCCTCACAGGGCCTGGGGGGCTACACCTTC.

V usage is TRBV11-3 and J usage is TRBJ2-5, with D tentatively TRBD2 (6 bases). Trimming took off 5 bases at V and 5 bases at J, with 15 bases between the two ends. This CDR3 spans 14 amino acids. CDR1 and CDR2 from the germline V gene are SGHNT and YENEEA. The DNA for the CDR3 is TGTGCCAGCAGCCAGCGGGCGGGCTCGGAGACCCAGTACTTC. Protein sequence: CASSQRAGSETQYF. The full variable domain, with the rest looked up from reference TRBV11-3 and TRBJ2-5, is EAGVVQSPRYKIIEKKQPVAFWCNPISGHNTLYWYLQNLGQGPELLIRYENEEAVDDSQLPKDRFSAERLKGVDSTLKIQPAELGDSAVYLCASSQRAGSETQYFGPGTRLLVL.

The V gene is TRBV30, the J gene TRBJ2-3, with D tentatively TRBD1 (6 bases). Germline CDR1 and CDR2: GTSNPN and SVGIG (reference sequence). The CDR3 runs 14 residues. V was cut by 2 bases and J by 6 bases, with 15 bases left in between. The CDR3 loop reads CAWSLGRGVDTQYF. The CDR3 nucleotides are TGTGCCTGGAGTTTGGGCAGGGGAGTCGATACGCAGTATTTT.

The CDR3 region has the DNA TGTGCCAGCAGTTACAGCCGGACAGGAAGGGGCGAGCAGTACTTC. Translated, it gives CASSYSRTGRGEQYF. This chain links TRBV6-5 with TRBJ2-7; TRBD1 aligns across 7 bases. The ends lost 2 bases at V and 6 bases at J; junction bases unmatched: 10. Germline-derived CDR1 and CDR2 are MNHEY and SVGAGI. This CDR3 contains 15 residues.

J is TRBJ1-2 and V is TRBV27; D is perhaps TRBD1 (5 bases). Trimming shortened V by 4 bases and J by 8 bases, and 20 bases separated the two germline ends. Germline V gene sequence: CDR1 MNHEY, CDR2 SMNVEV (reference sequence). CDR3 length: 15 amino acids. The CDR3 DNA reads TGTGCCAGCAGTTATACTCTTGGGGCTGCGAGCGGCTACACCTTC. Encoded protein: CASSYTLGAASGYTF.

CDR3 sequence (DNA): TGTGCCTGGAGACTAGCGGGGGGGAGCTCCTACGAGCAGTACTTC. Protein product: CAWRLAGGSSYEQYF. This chain uses TRBV30 with TRBJ2-7; 13 bases are shared with TRBD2. Germline CDR1 reads GTSNPN; CDR2 reads SVGIG (reference sequence). The CDR3 spans 15 residues. With 3 bases clipped from V and 0 bases from J, the junction kept 2 bases outside the gene matches. The variable domain in full, with the rest retrieved from reference TRBV30 and TRBJ2-7, is SQTIHQWPATLVQPVGSPLSLECTVEGTSNPNLYWYRQAAGRGLQLLFYSVGIGQISSEVPQNLSASRPQDRQFILSSKKLLLSDSGFYLCAWRLAGGSSYEQYFGPGTRLTVT.

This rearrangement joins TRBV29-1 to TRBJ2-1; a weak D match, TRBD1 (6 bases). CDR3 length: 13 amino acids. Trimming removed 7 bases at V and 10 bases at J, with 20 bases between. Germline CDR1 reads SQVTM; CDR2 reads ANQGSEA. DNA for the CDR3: TGCAGCGCATACGGGACACTGAAGCGGGAGCAGTTCTTC. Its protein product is CSAYGTLKREQFF.

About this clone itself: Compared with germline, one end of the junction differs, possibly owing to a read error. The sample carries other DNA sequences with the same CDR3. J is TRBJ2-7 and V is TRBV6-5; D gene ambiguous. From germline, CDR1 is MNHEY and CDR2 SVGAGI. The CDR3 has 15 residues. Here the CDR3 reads CASSSNWASTYEQYF. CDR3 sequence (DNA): TGTGCCAGCAGTTCCAATTGGGCCTCGACCTACGAGCAGTACTTT.

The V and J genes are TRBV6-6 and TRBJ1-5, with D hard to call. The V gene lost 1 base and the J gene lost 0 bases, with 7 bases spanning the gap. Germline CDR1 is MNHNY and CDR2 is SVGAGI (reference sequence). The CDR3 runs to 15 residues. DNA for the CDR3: TGTGCCAGCAGTTACTACGGGGATAGCAATCAGCCCCAGCATTTT. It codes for CASSYYGDSNQPQHF.

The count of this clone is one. This chain's CDR3 is CASSDRQGAQYF. DNA for the CDR3: TGTGCCAGCAGCGACCGACAGGGGGCCCAGTACTTC. The chain employs TRBV7-2 and TRBJ2-7, with 10 nucleotides matching TRBD1. The CDR3 has 12 residues. J gave up 10 bases and V 5 bases, and 5 bases lay outside the gene matches. CDR1 is SGHTA and CDR2 is FQGNSA in the germline V gene.

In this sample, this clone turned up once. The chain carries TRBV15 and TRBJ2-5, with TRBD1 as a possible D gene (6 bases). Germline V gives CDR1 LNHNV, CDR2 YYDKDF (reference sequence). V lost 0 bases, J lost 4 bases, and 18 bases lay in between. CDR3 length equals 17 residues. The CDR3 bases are TGTGCCACCAGCAGAGACTCCCCTTGGACAGTCCTAGAGACCCAGTACTTC. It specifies CATSRDSPWTVLETQYF. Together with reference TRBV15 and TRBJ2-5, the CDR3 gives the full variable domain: DAMVIQNPRYQVTQFGKPVTLSCSQTLNHNVMYWYQQKSSQAPKLLFHYYDKDFNNEADTPDNFQSRRPNTSFCFLDIRSPGLGDTAMYLCATSRDSPWTVLETQYFGPGTRLLVL.